This record looks at one T cell receptor beta chain sequence and its context. Antigen: not known. This sample is part of a study of long-term antiretroviral therapy in people with HIV. General study findings and limits: Neither ART adherence, viral resistance nor therapy changes were documented. Controls exceeded HIV repertoires in CDR3 length range.

J was trimmed by 9 bases and V by 7 bases; bases with no gene match: 15. The CDR3 runs 15 residues. From germline, CDR1 is MNHNY and CDR2 SVGAGI (reference sequence). Participants living with HIV all received treatment in the United States. Going into DNA extraction, samples held 1-10 million cryopreserved PBMC. Version v3.0 of the immunoSEQ assay ran at survey level. Repertoires were generated with immunoSEQ multiplex PCR, while TCRdb's copy carries only in-frame clones and drops some. The sample carries around 30,000 clones, roughly 96% recorded once. The source of this sequence is a man aged 25 to 45 with HIV. The chain recombines TRBV6-6 with TRBJ2-1, with TRBD2 matching over 7 bases. Sample: unsorted PBMCs, taken 5.3 years after starting antiretroviral therapy. The CDR3, as DNA: TGTGCCAGCATCAACGGGCCGGCGGGAGAGGGTGAGCAGTTCTTC. It codes for CASINGPAGEGEQFF.